The clone carrying this T cell receptor (beta chain) was observed a handful of times. One entry per CDR3 protein, called by TCRdb with MiXCR from the 5' RACE reads. Of a few hundred thousand distinct CDR3 sequences detected, approximately 5.2% appear once; the ten largest clones hold approximately 3.5%. This entry is derived from a study of T cells after yellow fever vaccination. The CDR3 runs to 16 residues. Germline lookup yields CDR1 KGHDR and CDR2 SFDVKD. Trimming left V 0 bases short and J 0 bases short, with 8 bases between. The sequence was obtained from a man aged 18 to 29 who received the YFV17D yellow fever vaccine. The rearrangement uses TRBV24-1 and TRBJ1-3, with D perhaps matching TRBD1 (6 bases). The sequenced sample was CD4+ T cells sorted from PBMCs, obtained on the day of the yellow fever booster vaccination. CDR3 nucleotides: TGTGCCACCAGTGATTTGGGGGGGCTCTCTGGAAACACCATATATTTT. This translates into CATSDLGGLSGNTIYF.